The subject of this entry is one T cell receptor (beta chain). The data originate from a study of patients and donors after allogeneic stem cell transplantation. TCRdb re-called the RT-PCR reads through MiXCR, storing one row per CDR3 protein. This sample has about 960,000 distinct CDR3 sequences; roughly 18% occur once, and the top ten carry 6%. Germline lookup yields CDR1 MNHEY and CDR2 SMNVEV (reference sequence). Between the trimmed V and J ends, which lost 7 bases and 6 bases, there was a span of 22 bases. There are 15 residues in the CDR3. The chain employs TRBV27 and TRBJ2-7, with D maybe TRBD2 (6 bases). Source material: blood, either unsorted or a sorted T cell fraction (not recorded which). The receptor was isolated from a human donor who was either an allogeneic HSCT recipient or a stem cell or donor lymphocyte infusion donor (not recorded which). It is not recorded whose cells these are; they may come from a transplant donor. The CDR3 reads CASNPIGGIGSEQYF. For the CDR3, the DNA is TGTGCCAGCAACCCTATCGGGGGAATTGGTAGCGAGCAGTACTTC.